Following are 9 T cell receptor beta chains from one sample sequenced in a study of T cells in Graves' hyperthyroidism and ophthalmopathy. RNA transcripts provided the source from which TCR beta CDR3 regions were amplified. TCR CDR3 underwent first-round RT-PCR with the HTBI primer set. TCRdb passed the multiplex PCR reads through MiXCR, listing each CDR3 protein once. Of some 460,000 distinct CDR3 sequences in the sample, about 15% were seen once. Material: blood. Every receptor here comes from a woman aged 18-29 years with Graves' hyperthyroidism.

There are many counts of this clonotype. The chain has TRBV11-2 and TRBJ2-1, with 7 bases identical to TRBD2. The CDR3 extends over 15 amino acids. Germline V gene sequence: CDR1 SGHAT, CDR2 FQNNGV. Unmatched junction bases numbered 7, after V lost 0 bases and J lost 8 bases. CDR3 region: CASSLEAGLTHEQFF. The CDR3 coding sequence is TGTGCCAGCAGCTTAGAAGCGGGGCTTACCCATGAGCAGTTCTTC.

The gene calls are TRBV20-1 and TRBJ2-4; D might be TRBD1 or TRBD2, each matching 5 bases. The CDR3 runs to 13 residues. Trimming pared 6 bases from V and 0 bases from J, leaving 9 bases between. Germline loops: CDR1 DFQATT, CDR2 SNEGSKA (reference sequence). This chain's CDR3 is CSAWGLAKNIQYF. CDR3 DNA: TGCAGTGCCTGGGGGTTAGCCAAAAACATTCAGTACTTC.

The rearrangement uses TRBV11-3 and TRBJ2-2; TRBD1 agrees at 7 bases. The CDR3 runs 14 residues. The V gene's germline CDR1 is SGHNT and CDR2 YENEEA. After removal of 5 bases from V and 6 bases from J, the junction contained 6 bases not matched to a gene. CDR3 sequence: CASSLDRVPGELFF. CDR3 DNA sequence: TGTGCCAGCAGCCTCGACAGGGTCCCCGGGGAGCTGTTTTTT.

At least ten counts were recorded for this clonotype. The chain links TRBV11-3 to TRBJ2-3, with 8 bases identical to TRBD1. CDR1 and CDR2 from the germline V gene are SGHNT and YENEEA. V shed 5 bases, J shed 3 bases, and the junction held 13 bases outside the gene matches. This CDR3 region has 17 residues. CDR3 DNA: TGTGCCAGCAGCCCCGGAAGGGACAGGAGGGGTACAGATACGCAGTATTTT. This translates into CASSPGRDRRGTDTQYF.

This clonotype occurred a few times. The J gene is TRBJ2-1, the V gene TRBV10-3; 8 nucleotides agree with TRBD2. Germline V gene lookup returns CDR1 ENHRY and CDR2 SYGVKD. Trimming cost V 3 bases and J 7 bases; bases outside gene matches: 11. CDR3 length: 16 residues. CDR3 DNA sequence: TGTGCCATCAGTGATTTTGCGGGAGGATCCTTAAATGAGCAGTTCTTC. Protein product: CAISDFAGGSLNEQFF.

The genes are TRBV12-3 or TRBV12-4 and TRBJ2-5; possibly TRBD2 for D (5 bases). The CDR3 is made up of 17 amino acids. V was trimmed by 0 bases and J by 0 bases, leaving 14 bases between them. CDR3 DNA sequence: TGTGCCAGCAGTTTAGCGTCAACGGGGATTCACCAAGAGACCCAGTACTTC. It yields the protein CASSLASTGIHQETQYF.

The sample holds many counts of this clonotype. This chain joins TRBV20-1 and TRBJ1-1, with a tentative D call TRBD1 (6 bases). The germline CDR1 and CDR2 sequences are DFQATT and SNEGSKA (reference sequence). The CDR3 runs to 16 residues. V lost 1 base and J lost 0, with 15 bases in between. The CDR3 sequence: CSARGHFGQMNTEAFF. The CDR3 DNA reads as TGCAGTGCTAGAGGGCATTTTGGACAGATGAACACTGAAGCTTTCTTT.

In this sample, this clonotype turned up a few times. The chain employs TRBV10-3 and TRBJ1-1; D gene uncertain. Trimming removed 6 bases from V and 1 base from J, with 9 bases in between. The CDR3 length is 13 residues. CDR1 is ENHRY, CDR2 SYGVKD, per germline. CDR3 region: CAIREDKNTEAFF. In nucleotides, the CDR3 is TGTGCCATCAGGGAAGACAAGAACACTGAAGCTTTCTTT.

V usage is TRBV20-1 and J usage is TRBJ2-1, with a possible D match to TRBD1 (5 bases). This CDR3 has 17 amino acids. The germline gives CDR1 DFQATT, CDR2 SNEGSKA (reference sequence). Between the trimmed V and J ends, which lost 0 bases and 0 bases, there was a span of 15 bases. The CDR3 loop is CSARERGHRSSYNEQFF. The CDR3 DNA reads TGCAGTGCTAGAGAAAGGGGTCACAGAAGCTCCTACAATGAGCAGTTCTTC.